These T cell receptor beta chains were read from a single sample in a study of T-cell reconstitution after alpha-beta-depleted transplantation in children. TCRdb processed the PCR reads anew with MiXCR; each CDR3 protein has one entry. The sample has about 200,000 distinct CDR3 sequences; roughly 6.3% are singletons. This material consisted of PBMCs, taken before TCRalphabeta/CD19-depleted stem cell transplant. Every receptor here comes from a girl less than two years old with combined immunodeficiency, due to receive a stem cell transplant. Both conserved end residues are part of each CDR3. The D gene is left open where the match is weak. Size is stated for part of the rows, as once, few or many counts, or as a class when the clone is expanded.

j_call d_call clone_size v_call cdr3_nt cdr3_aa
TRBJ1-2 . . TRBV3-1 TGTGCCACCTCCAAGCCGGGGGCCCACTTTTATGGCTACACCTTC CATSKPGAHFYGYTF
TRBJ2-1 . many TRBV7-9 TGTGCCAGCAGCTTAGCGGATGTACCTGACTGGATTGAGCAGTTCTTC CASSLADVPDWIEQFF
TRBJ2-1 TRBD1 many TRBV28 TGTGCCAGCAGGAGGGGGCCACGTGAGCAGTTCTTC CASRRGPREQFF
TRBJ2-3 TRBD1 many TRBV7-2 TGTGCCAGCAGCCCCTCGTGGGACAGGGACGCAGATACGCAGTATTTT CASSPSWDRDADTQYF
TRBJ2-5 . many TRBV5-6 TGTGCCAGCAGCTTGGGGGGGTCTGCTCGGGTGACCCAGTACTTC CASSLGGSARVTQYF
TRBJ2-2 TRBD1 many TRBV6-9 TGTGCCAGCAGTCATCATCCCACCAGACAGGGGGCTGGGGAGCTGTTTTTT CASSHHPTRQGAGELFF
TRBJ1-1 . many TRBV6-1 TGTGCCAGCAGTGAGAGGACAGCGTGGGCTGAAGCTTTCTTT CASSERTAWAEAFF
TRBJ1-4 TRBD1 many TRBV28 TGTGCCAGCAGTGTTTTACAGGGGTCTTTCGGTGAAAAACTGTTTTTT CASSVLQGSFGEKLFF
TRBJ2-5 . many TRBV20-1 TGCAGTGCTAGAGATCGGGGACCCGGGGGGCGTATCGAGACCCAGTACTTC CSARDRGPGGRIETQYF
TRBJ2-5 . many TRBV20-1 TGCAGTGCTAGTAGCAACTCTCAAGAGACCCAGTACTTC CSASSNSQETQYF
TRBJ2-7 . many TRBV5-6 TGTGCCAGCAGCTTCAGACGGGTTAGCTCCTACGAGCAGTACTTC CASSFRRVSSYEQYF
TRBJ2-2 . many TRBV9 TGTGCCAGCAGCGTCTTCTCTAGCACCGGGGAGCTGTTTTTT CASSVFSSTGELFF
TRBJ2-3 TRBD2 many TRBV24-1 TGTGCCACCAGTGATTTTGGGCTAGCGGGAGGCGGGGATACGCAGTATTTT CATSDFGLAGGGDTQYF
TRBJ1-2 . many TRBV18 TGTGCCAGCTCACCCGGACACGAGCACGGCTACACCTTC CASSPGHEHGYTF
TRBJ2-1 TRBD1 many TRBV12-3/TRBV12-4 TGTGCCAGCAGTTCGGACAGGGGGCCTCTTAAGGGAGGGTTCGATGAGCAGTTCTTC CASSSDRGPLKGGFDEQFF
TRBJ2-1 . many TRBV7-9 TGTGCCAGCAGCCCCGCCCTTCCCAATGAGCAGTTCTTC CASSPALPNEQFF
TRBJ2-7 . many TRBV7-2 TGTGCCAGCAGCTTTTTGGGGCAGTACGAGCAGTACTTC CASSFLGQYEQYF
TRBJ1-1 . many TRBV12-3/TRBV12-4 TGTGCCAGCAGTTTTGGGGTCGAGGGTGAAGCTTTCTTT CASSFGVEGEAFF
TRBJ1-2 . many TRBV27 TGTGCCAGCAGTTTTTTCGGGGATTACTATGGCTACACCTTC CASSFFGDYYGYTF
TRBJ2-7 . many TRBV15 TGTGCCACCAGCAGAGGCAGGGCGATAAATGAGCAGTACTTC CATSRGRAINEQYF
TRBJ2-1 . many TRBV4-1 TGCGCCAGCAGCCTCGAACCCATACCAGACGCCTACAATGAGCAGTTCTTC CASSLEPIPDAYNEQFF
TRBJ2-7 TRBD1 many TRBV29-1 TGCAGCGTTCGGACAGGGGGAACCTACGAGCAGTACTTC CSVRTGGTYEQYF
TRBJ1-3 . many TRBV6-5 TGTGCCAGCAGTTACTCTGGGGGGAAGGACACCATATATTTT CASSYSGGKDTIYF
TRBJ2-5 TRBD2 many TRBV20-1 TGCAGTGCTAGAGGTCTAGCGGGAGCAGAGACCCAGTACTTC CSARGLAGAETQYF
TRBJ1-1 . many TRBV7-3 TGTGCCAGCAGCTTAACCCGATCCTACGACGGCACTGAAGCTTTCTTT CASSLTRSYDGTEAFF
TRBJ2-1 TRBD2 few TRBV7-6 TGTGCCAGCAGCTTAGGCACGGCGGGGGGGCAGTTCTTC CASSLGTAGGQFF
TRBJ2-1 . many TRBV4-1 TGCGCCAGCAGCCAAGATTGGGCCACAGCTACTGGCGTCAACTACAATGAGCAGTTCTTC CASSQDWATATGVNYNEQFF
TRBJ1-2 TRBD1 many TRBV20-1 TGCAGTGCAAGAGGCTTCCGGGACAGCGAAAACTATGGCTACACCTTC CSARGFRDSENYGYTF
TRBJ2-7 . many TRBV28 TGTGCCAGCAGTCTTATCTTCGGCTCAGCCTACGAGCAGTACTTC CASSLIFGSAYEQYF
TRBJ2-5 TRBD2 . TRBV7-3 TGTGCCAGCAGCTTCGGACTAGCGGGGGCCGGGGAGACCCAGTACTTC CASSFGLAGAGETQYF
TRBJ1-1 . . TRBV12-5 TGTGCTAGTGGTTTGCTACGTGGTTCAGTCGTAAACACTGAAGCTTTCTTT CASGLLRGSVVNTEAFF
TRBJ2-2 TRBD1 . TRBV9 TGTGCCAGCGACCATGGGACAGGGCCCGGGGAGCTGTTTTTT CASDHGTGPGELFF
TRBJ2-1 . many TRBV12-3/TRBV12-4 TGTGCCAGCAGCCCACACGGGGGCCCCTACAATGAGCAGTTCTTC CASSPHGGPYNEQFF
TRBJ1-4 . many TRBV28 TGTGCCAGCTTTTTCCATGAAAAACTGTTTTTT CASFFHEKLFF
TRBJ2-2 TRBD2 many TRBV4-2 TGTGCCAGCAGCCAAGGGACTAGCCAAGTCACCGGGGAGCTGTTTTTT CASSQGTSQVTGELFF
TRBJ2-1 TRBD2 . TRBV19 TGTGCCAGTAGTATTTCTAGCGGGGGGGCCAGTGGTGAGCAGTTCTTC CASSISSGGASGEQFF
TRBJ1-6 . many TRBV6-4 TGTGCCAGCAGGCCGGACGGATCTAATTCACCCCTCCACTTT CASRPDGSNSPLHF
TRBJ2-2 . many TRBV28 TGTGCCAGCAGTTTTATTCAGTCGGTAACCGGGGAGCTGTTTTTT CASSFIQSVTGELFF
TRBJ1-1 TRBD1 many TRBV29-1 TGCAGCGTCGGGACAGGCTCCCTGGGGGCTTTCTTT CSVGTGSLGAFF
TRBJ2-2 . many TRBV15 TGTGCCACCAGCAGAGAGAAGGCGCACAGGAACACCGGGGAGCTGTTTTTT CATSREKAHRNTGELFF
TRBJ2-7 . many TRBV9 TGTGCCAGCAGCGTAGCAGGAGAGTACGAGCAGTACTTC CASSVAGEYEQYF
TRBJ1-6 . many TRBV20-1 TGCAGTGCTAGATTGGTATATAATTCACCCCTCCACTTT CSARLVYNSPLHF
TRBJ2-3 . many TRBV29-1 TGCAGCGTTGATGGGCGAGGAGGCACAGATACGCAGTATTTT CSVDGRGGTDTQYF
TRBJ2-3 TRBD2 many TRBV5-4 TGTGCCAGCAGCTCGGGACTAGCGGGGCGCACAGATACGCAGTATTTT CASSSGLAGRTDTQYF
TRBJ2-7 . few TRBV9 TGTGCCAGCAGCGAGATCGACAGTAAGCAGTACTTC CASSEIDSKQYF
TRBJ2-7 TRBD2 few TRBV4-1 TGCGCCAGCAGCCAATCCTTAGCGGGAGGGCCGGGGGAGCAGTACTTC CASSQSLAGGPGEQYF
TRBJ2-1 . many TRBV5-1 TGCGCCAGCAGCCCGTCGGTAAAGCAGTTCTTC CASSPSVKQFF
TRBJ2-6 . few TRBV19 TGTGCCAGTAGTATCGGCTCTGGGGCCAACGTCCTGACTTTC CASSIGSGANVLTF
TRBJ2-1 . many TRBV20-1 TGCAGTGCTAAACCTACAGGGTACAATGAGCAGTTCTTC CSAKPTGYNEQFF
TRBJ2-1 . many TRBV28 TGTGCCAGCAGTTTAGGGAGCTCCTACAATGAGCAGTTCTTC CASSLGSSYNEQFF
TRBJ2-1 TRBD1 . TRBV7-2 TGTGCCAGCAGCTTACTACAGGACAGGCTGTTCTTC CASSLLQDRLFF
TRBJ2-7 TRBD1 . TRBV3-1 TGTGCCAGCAGCCAAGTTCTGACAGGGGTCTATTACGAGCAGTACTTC CASSQVLTGVYYEQYF
TRBJ2-1 . many TRBV12-3/TRBV12-4 TGTGCCAGCAATCAGAACTCCTACAATGAGCAGTTCTTC CASNQNSYNEQFF
TRBJ2-7 . many TRBV20-1 TGCAGTGCTAGACTCCGCCAAGGGGAGCAGTACTTC CSARLRQGEQYF